The sequence of this T cell receptor beta chain was determined in a study of blood T cell repertoires in COVID-19. Trimming pared 3 bases from V and 3 bases from J, leaving 8 bases between. The CDR3 extends over 13 amino acids. Assay: immunoSEQ multiplex PCR; the TCRdb copy retains only in-frame clones and omits some. Altogether hundreds of thousands of clones are present, 88% being singletons, with the ten largest covering around 0.67%. This clone was recorded once. Sample: peripheral blood. The TCR comes from a human donor in a cohort sampled during active COVID-19. The J gene is TRBJ1-1, the V gene TRBV12-3 or TRBV12-4; D gene ambiguous. The DNA for the CDR3 is TGTGCCAGCAGTTTCGTGGAGGACACTGAAGCTTTCTTT. The encoded protein is CASSFVEDTEAFF.